The next 10 T cell receptor beta chains were all read from a single sample in a study of T-cell reconstitution after alpha-beta-depleted transplantation in children. Molecular barcoding with unique molecular identifiers was used for the TCRbeta library. TCRdb analysed the PCR reads with MiXCR anew, one entry per CDR3 protein. The sample lists about 610,000 distinct CDR3 sequences; over 9.5% were seen once. Specimen: PBMCs from the stem cell graft donor, collected from the stem cell graft. The source of these receptors is a human donor who donated a stem cell graft to a child with acute myeloid leukemia.

This chain links TRBV11-2 with TRBJ1-5, with 8 bases lining up with TRBD1. Trimming removed 5 bases from V and 6 bases from J; junction bases left unmatched: 9. This CDR3 is built from 15 residues. Germline lookup yields CDR1 SGHAT and CDR2 FQNNGV. Here the CDR3 reads CASSPGGSGTQPQHF. CDR3 nucleotide sequence: TGTGCCAGCAGCCCAGGGGGCAGCGGGACTCAGCCCCAGCATTTT.

This clonotype has ten or more counts. This chain joins TRBV29-1 and TRBJ1-4; the D gene is possibly TRBD1 (6 bases). Deletions cut 6 bases from V and 5 bases from J, with 13 bases between. The CDR3 is made up of 13 amino acids. Per the germline V gene, CDR1 is SQVTM and CDR2 is ANQGSEA. CDR3 in DNA: TGCAGCGTCCAAACAACAGGGAATGAAAAACTGTTTTTT. This sequence encodes CSVQTTGNEKLFF.

This CDR3 reads CASSGDRGTRDTQYF. CDR3 coding DNA: TGTGCCAGCAGTGGGGACAGGGGAACTAGGGATACGCAGTATTTT. This rearrangement joins TRBV2 to TRBJ2-3, with TRBD1 matching over 10 bases. Trimming at V came to 4 bases and at J to 6 bases, leaving 7 bases not matched to a gene. The CDR3 covers 15 residues. The germline V gene has CDR1 SNHLY and CDR2 FYNNEI. Combining the CDR3 with reference TRBV2 and TRBJ2-3 gives the whole variable domain EPEVTQTPSHQVTQMGQEVILRCVPISNHLYFYWYRQILGQKVEFLVSFYNNEISEKSEIFDDQFSVERPDGSNFTLKIRSTKLEDSAMYFCASSGDRGTRDTQYFGPGTRLTVL.

The chain couples TRBV11-3 to TRBJ2-1, with 9 bases aligning to TRBD2. V shed 5 bases, J shed 5 bases, and the junction held 10 bases outside the gene matches. Looked up from germline, CDR1 is SGHNT and CDR2 is YENEEA. The CDR3 is made up of 16 amino acids. The CDR3 loop is CASSLDLAGSHNEQFF. The CDR3 DNA reads as TGTGCCAGCAGCCTCGATCTAGCGGGGTCCCACAATGAGCAGTTCTTC.

This clonotype came up a few times. The V call is TRBV20-1, the J call TRBJ2-5, with 7 bases aligning to TRBD1. Germline V CDR1 and CDR2: DFQATT, SNEGSKA (reference sequence). This CDR3 region has 13 residues. CDR3 loop: CTPKEGGKETQYF. As DNA, the CDR3 is TGCACTCCGAAGGAAGGGGGCAAGGAGACCCAGTACTTC.

This clonotype has a count of ten or more. The V and J genes are TRBV10-3 and TRBJ2-7; no definite D call. CDR1 is ENHRY and CDR2 is SYGVKD in the germline V gene. The CDR3 is made up of 13 amino acids. Trimming took off 0 bases at V and 3 bases at J, with 6 bases between the two ends. The CDR3 region has the DNA TGTGCCATCAGTGAGTCTATAAACTACGAGCAGTACTTC. It yields the protein CAISESINYEQYF.

The chain uses TRBV7-2 and TRBJ2-7; 11 bases map to TRBD2. The CDR3 runs to 16 residues. V shed 1 base and J 7 bases; nucleotides not matched to a gene: 9. CDR1 SGHTA and CDR2 FQGNSA come from the germline V gene. DNA of the CDR3: TGTGCCAGCAGCTTAGTGGTAGCGGGAGGGCCTGGAGAGCAGTACTTC. Its protein is CASSLVVAGGPGEQYF.

This clonotype was recorded at least ten times. The rearrangement links TRBV12-3 or TRBV12-4 to TRBJ2-7; D remains unclear. The CDR3 is made up of 11 amino acids. Trimming took off 4 bases at V and 5 bases at J, with 6 bases between the two ends. CDR3 nucleotide sequence: TGTGCCAGCAGTTACGATAACGAGCAGTACTTC. Amino acids: CASSYDNEQYF.

The chain uses TRBV30 and TRBJ2-1; 15 positions agree with TRBD2. The CDR3 length is 20 residues. Germline V gene data show CDR1 as GTSNPN and CDR2 as SVGIG (reference sequence). V shed 2 bases and J 6 bases; nucleotides not matched to a gene: 17. CDR3 amino acids: CAWSPGWTSGRATMTNEQFF. The CDR3 DNA is TGTGCCTGGAGTCCCGGATGGACTAGCGGGAGGGCCACGATGACCAATGAGCAGTTCTTC.

This clonotype was seen repeatedly, ten times or more. V is TRBV20-1 and J is TRBJ2-1; unclear D gene. This CDR3 has 13 amino acids. Germline CDR1 is DFQATT and CDR2 is SNEGSKA (reference sequence). Trimming took off 3 bases at V and 3 bases at J, with 9 bases between the two ends. CDR3 region: CSARGPHYNEQFF. The CDR3 nucleotides read TGCAGTGCTAGGGGTCCACACTACAATGAGCAGTTCTTC.